This TCR beta chain is from a study of cytomegalovirus exposure and HLA in healthy donors. Of note for this clone: Its matching antigen is unknown.

General observations from the study: In a later analysis, an Asian-associated ancestry cluster reportedly showed fewer N-insertions than the roughly 690-donor mean. The study assumed roughly uniform donor sequencing depth for presence/absence analyses. The dataset shows that most TCR sequences were rare, while some public TCRs occurred in many donors. By a later analysis, the bulk of CMV-associated TCR beta chains appeared HLA-restricted.

Trimming removed 1 base from V and 12 bases from J, with 21 bases in between. CDR1 is LGHNA and CDR2 is YSLEER in the germline V gene. This CDR3 is built from 15 residues. Both 60 Vbeta primers and 13 Jbeta primers went into the PCR. TCRdb's copy holds only in-frame clones and misses some; the assay was immunoSEQ multiplex PCR. This table holds some 110,000 clones, over 75% found once. The sequencing sample was made of PBMCs. This chain links TRBV4-3 with TRBJ1-2; D possibly corresponds to TRBD1 (6 bases). This TCR was sampled from a man aged 30 to 45 in good health and CMV-seropositive. The CDR3 here is CASSQVETGALGHTF. Here the CDR3 DNA reads TGCGCCAGCAGCCAAGTTGAGACAGGCGCTCTTGGGCACACCTTC.